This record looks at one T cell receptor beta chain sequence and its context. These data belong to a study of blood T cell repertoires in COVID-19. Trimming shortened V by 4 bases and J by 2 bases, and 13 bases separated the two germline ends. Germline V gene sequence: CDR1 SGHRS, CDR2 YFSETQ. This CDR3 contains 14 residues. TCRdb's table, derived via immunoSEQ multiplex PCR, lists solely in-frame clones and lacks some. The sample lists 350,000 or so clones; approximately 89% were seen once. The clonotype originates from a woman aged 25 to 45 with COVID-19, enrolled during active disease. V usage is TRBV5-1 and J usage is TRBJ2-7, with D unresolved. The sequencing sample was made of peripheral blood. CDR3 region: CASSQTARAYEQYF. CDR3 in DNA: TGCGCCAGCAGCCAAACCGCCCGGGCCTACGAGCAGTACTTC.